This is a list of T cell receptor beta chains from one sample in a study of Graves' ophthalmopathy and Graves' hyperthyroidism. In TCRdb, the multiplex PCR reads were re-called with MiXCR into one record per CDR3 protein. Here the sample spans fewer than 650,000 distinct CDR3 sequences, roughly 20% being singletons. Specimen: peripheral blood. The receptor set was obtained from a woman aged 18-35 years with stable Graves' hyperthyroidism. Some clones in this sample may be carry-over from other donors' samples. CDR3s include the opening cysteine and the closing phenylalanine or tryptophan. The D gene is left open where the match is weak. Clone size appears in some rows only: once, few, many, or a class for an expanded clone.

d_call: TRBD1
j_call: TRBJ1-5
clone_size: many
v_call: TRBV28
cdr3_nt: TGTGCCAGCAGCCCCGGGACAGGGTGGAATCAGCCCCAGCATTTT
cdr3_aa: CASSPGTGWNQPQHF

d_call: -
j_call: TRBJ1-1
clone_size: many
v_call: TRBV5-1
cdr3_nt: TGCGCCAGCATCCCATCGATAGGGGCCCGGAACACTGAAGCTTTCTTT
cdr3_aa: CASIPSIGARNTEAFF

d_call: TRBD1
j_call: TRBJ1-1
clone_size: many
v_call: TRBV5-1
cdr3_nt: TGCGCCAGCAGCAACCGGGACAGGGGCACTGAAGCTTTCTTT
cdr3_aa: CASSNRDRGTEAFF

d_call: TRBD2
j_call: TRBJ2-5
clone_size: -
v_call: TRBV6-5
cdr3_nt: TGTGCCAGCAGTAGTCGACTAGCGGGGACCGAAGAGACCCAGTACTTC
cdr3_aa: CASSSRLAGTEETQYF

d_call: -
j_call: TRBJ1-1
clone_size: many
v_call: TRBV6-5
cdr3_nt: TGTGCCAGCAGTTACTCGAGGGCGGGGTGGAACACTGAAGCTTTCTTT
cdr3_aa: CASSYSRAGWNTEAFF

d_call: -
j_call: TRBJ1-1
clone_size: many
v_call: TRBV7-9
cdr3_nt: TGTGCCAGCAGCTCGCGGGCCGCTGTGGCTTTCTTT
cdr3_aa: CASSSRAAVAFF

d_call: -
j_call: TRBJ2-7
clone_size: -
v_call: TRBV6-1
cdr3_nt: TGTGCCAGTCACCTCGGGGGCCGTACCTACGAGCAGTACTTC
cdr3_aa: CASHLGGRTYEQYF

d_call: -
j_call: TRBJ1-1
clone_size: -
v_call: TRBV7-9
cdr3_nt: TGTGCCAGCAGCTCCCTAACCACTGAAGCTTTCTTT
cdr3_aa: CASSSLTTEAFF

d_call: TRBD2
j_call: TRBJ2-5
clone_size: -
v_call: TRBV5-1
cdr3_nt: TGCGCCAGCAGCTTGCCGGGTCTAGCGGGAGGGCCGGAGACCCAGTACTTC
cdr3_aa: CASSLPGLAGGPETQYF

d_call: TRBD1
j_call: TRBJ2-7
clone_size: many
v_call: TRBV6-5
cdr3_nt: TGTGCCAGCTGGGGACAGGGGGCGTCCTACGAGCAGTACTTC
cdr3_aa: CASWGQGASYEQYF

d_call: -
j_call: TRBJ1-1
clone_size: many
v_call: TRBV18
cdr3_nt: TGTGCCAGCTCACCAGGAAGGGGGGGGACTGAAGCTTTCTTT
cdr3_aa: CASSPGRGGTEAFF

d_call: TRBD2
j_call: TRBJ2-7
clone_size: few
v_call: TRBV13
cdr3_nt: TGTGCCAGCAGCTTAGACGGCGGGAGGATTTACGAGCAGTACTTC
cdr3_aa: CASSLDGGRIYEQYF

d_call: -
j_call: TRBJ2-7
clone_size: -
v_call: TRBV11-2
cdr3_nt: TGTGCCAGCAGCTTAGCCCCAGTTGGGGGGGAGCAGTACTTC
cdr3_aa: CASSLAPVGGEQYF

d_call: -
j_call: TRBJ1-3
clone_size: -
v_call: TRBV12-3/TRBV12-4
cdr3_nt: TGTGCCAGCAGTTCAGACGGAGGAAACACCATATATTTT
cdr3_aa: CASSSDGGNTIYF

d_call: -
j_call: TRBJ1-2
clone_size: -
v_call: TRBV11-3
cdr3_nt: TGTGCCAGCAGCTTAGGCGGCAGGGGAGGGAATGGCTACACCTTC
cdr3_aa: CASSLGGRGGNGYTF

d_call: -
j_call: TRBJ2-7
clone_size: -
v_call: TRBV20-1
cdr3_nt: TGCAGTGCTAGAGAAAGTGGGGCTGATTCCTACGAGCAGTACTTC
cdr3_aa: CSARESGADSYEQYF

d_call: -
j_call: TRBJ2-7
clone_size: many
v_call: TRBV12-5
cdr3_nt: TGTGCTAGTGTCCAAGGGGGGGCCTACGAGCAGTACTTC
cdr3_aa: CASVQGGAYEQYF